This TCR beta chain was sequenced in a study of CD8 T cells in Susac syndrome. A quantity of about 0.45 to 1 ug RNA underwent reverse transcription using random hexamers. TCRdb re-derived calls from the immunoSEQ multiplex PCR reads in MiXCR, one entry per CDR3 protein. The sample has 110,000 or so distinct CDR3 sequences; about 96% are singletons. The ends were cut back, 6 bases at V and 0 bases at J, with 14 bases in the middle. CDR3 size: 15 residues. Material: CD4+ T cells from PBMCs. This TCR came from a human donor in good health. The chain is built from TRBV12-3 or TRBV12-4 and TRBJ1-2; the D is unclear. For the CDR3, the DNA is TGTGCCAGCAGCCTTAGAAACAAACCTAACTATGGCTACACCTTC. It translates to CASSLRNKPNYGYTF.